Reported below is one TCR beta chain. Its antigen is as yet unknown. Sequenced by immunoSEQ multiplex PCR; TCRdb stores in-frame clones only, minus some. The sample has about 1.1 million clones, 77% seen once; the top ten hold roughly 0.9%. The data were obtained in a study of shared clonotypes between healthy human individuals. The germline CDR1 and CDR2 sequences are SGHTA and FQGNSA. V trimming: 1 base; J trimming: 2 bases; junction bases outside the gene matches: 4. The CDR3 length is 15 residues. Study conclusions and caveats: With a handful of donors compared, 5% to 5.5% of naive CD4 clonotypes were shared.

Participating donors were healthy, HIV-negative adults free of recent acute infections or vaccinations. This chain connects TRBV7-2 to TRBJ2-5; 7 bases align to TRBD2. The clonotype comes from a young man in good health. Some clones in this sample may be carry-over from other donors' samples. What was sequenced was memory CD4+ T cells from PBMCs. Regarding subset: CD45RA-negative fraction. The CDR3 here is CASSLEASGQETQYF. The CDR3 coding sequence is TGTGCCAGCAGCTTAGAGGCTAGCGGTCAAGAGACCCAGTACTTC.